Listed here are 23 T cell receptor beta chains from one sample, sequenced in a study of technical replicates of blood from a handful of donors. Profiling relied on immunoSEQ multiplex PCR, and the TCRdb table lists in-frame clones only, not all of them. Of about 58,000 clones detected, less than 95% appear once; the ten largest clones hold about 3%. The sequenced material came from PBMCs. These receptors all stem from a human donor in good health. Some clones in this sample may be carry-over from other donors' samples.

The V call is TRBV7-2, the J call TRBJ2-7; no clear D gene. The CDR3 loop spans 17 amino acids. The ends were cut back, 2 bases at V and 3 bases at J, with 20 bases in the middle. Per the germline V gene, CDR1 is SGHTA and CDR2 is FQGNSA. In DNA form, the CDR3 reads TGTGCCAGCAGCTTAACTCCTCCCCGATTAGGAGACTACGAGCAGTACTTC. It encodes CASSLTPPRLGDYEQYF.

This chain uses TRBV5-5 with TRBJ2-3; TRBD2 might be the D (5 bases). Between the trimmed V and J ends, which lost 0 bases and 7 bases, there was a span of 15 bases. The length of the CDR3 is 15 residues. In germline, CDR1 is SGHKS, CDR2 YYEKEE (reference sequence). The CDR3 nucleotides read TGTGCCAGCAGCTTGGGACGGGGTGTTAGGTATACGCAGTATTTT. Protein: CASSLGRGVRYTQYF.

The chain recombines TRBV7-8 with TRBJ2-1, with D maybe TRBD1 (6 bases). Looked up from germline, CDR1 is SGHVS and CDR2 is FQNEAQ. The CDR3 is 15 residues long. V shed 2 bases and J shed 7 bases, with 15 bases lying between them. The CDR3 loop is CASSLWLQGGNEQFF. CDR3 sequence (DNA): TGTGCCAGCAGCTTATGGCTACAGGGTGGGAATGAGCAGTTCTTC.

The chain carries TRBV7-9 and TRBJ1-5, with TRBD1 as a possible D gene (6 bases). V shed 5 bases and J shed 4 bases, with 12 bases lying between them. Looked up from germline, CDR1 is SEHNR and CDR2 is FQNEAQ (reference sequence). The CDR3 has 14 amino acids. The chain's CDR3 is CASSTGQPNQPQHF. Written as DNA, the CDR3 is TGTGCCAGCAGCACCGGACAGCCAAATCAGCCCCAGCATTTT. Full variable domain (remainder filled in from reference TRBV7-9 and TRBJ1-5): DTGVSQNPRHKITKRGQNVTFRCDPISEHNRLYWYRQTLGQGPEFLTYFQNEAQLEKSRLLSDRFSAERPKGSFSTLEIQRTEQGDSAMYLCASSTGQPNQPQHFGDGTRLSIL.

The V and J genes are TRBV10-3 and TRBJ1-1; D uncertain. In germline, CDR1 is ENHRY, CDR2 SYGVKD. Trimming shortened V by 6 bases and J by 1 base, and 12 bases separated the two germline ends. This CDR3 is 14 amino acids long. The chain's CDR3 is CAIRLGLRNTEAFF. DNA for the CDR3: TGTGCCATCAGGCTGGGCCTCCGGAACACTGAAGCTTTCTTT.

The chain uses TRBV5-1 and TRBJ1-2, with TRBD1 matching 8 bases. The CDR3 is 14 amino acids. The V segment lost 0 bases and the J segment 8 bases; nucleotides outside the gene matches: 6. In germline, CDR1 is SGHRS, CDR2 YFSETQ. The CDR3 DNA follows: TGCGCCAGCAGCTTGGGACAGGGGCGAGAGGGCTACACCTTC. Amino acid sequence: CASSLGQGREGYTF.

This clone has a handful of counts. CDR3: CASSLEPGAFGFGYTF. CDR3 bases: TGTGCCAGCAGCTTAGAACCAGGTGCCTTTGGTTTTGGCTACACCTTC. The chain couples TRBV7-8 to TRBJ1-2; unclear D gene. Trimming removed 1 base at V and 7 bases at J, with 19 bases between. The CDR3 covers 16 residues. Germline lookup yields CDR1 SGHVS and CDR2 FQNEAQ.

In DNA form, the CDR3 reads TGTGCCAGCAGCAACGAAGGGGGCCCCCGAGAGACCCAGTACTTC. Its translation is CASSNEGGPRETQYF. This rearrangement joins TRBV9 to TRBJ2-5; 7 nucleotides align to TRBD1. The V gene end was trimmed by 4 bases and the J gene end by 4 bases; junction bases not matched to a gene: 10. Germline V gene lookup returns CDR1 SGDLS and CDR2 YYNGEE. The CDR3 runs 15 residues.

This chain links TRBV2 with TRBJ1-2; D is unresolved. Trimming left V 4 bases short and J 7 bases short, with 13 bases between. The CDR3 length is 13 residues. The germline V gene encodes CDR1 SNHLY and CDR2 FYNNEI. The DNA of the CDR3 is TGTGCCAGCAGTGGTCTCAGAGACTTTGGCTACACCTTC. Its translation is CASSGLRDFGYTF.

The V gene is TRBV6-5, the J gene TRBJ2-2; 9 bases are shared with TRBD2. With V trimmed by 2 bases and J by 5 bases, 3 bases remained unmatched. The CDR3 runs 15 residues. The germline gives CDR1 MNHEY, CDR2 SVGAGI. CDR3 protein: CASSYGSGRTGELFF. CDR3 in DNA: TGTGCCAGCAGTTACGGTAGCGGGAGAACCGGGGAGCTGTTTTTT.

This chain links TRBV28 with TRBJ2-5; D is possibly TRBD1 (5 bases). V was pared by 5 bases and J by 0 bases, with 13 bases between. CDR3 length: 15 residues. Germline V lookup: CDR1 MDHEN, CDR2 SYDVKM. Here the CDR3 reads CASSTGDSYQETQYF. The CDR3 region has the DNA TGTGCCAGCAGTACTGGAGACAGCTACCAAGAGACCCAGTACTTC.

The chain links TRBV7-3 to TRBJ2-6; D possibly corresponds to TRBD1 (6 bases). Germline assignment: CDR1 SGHTA and CDR2 FQGTGA. The CDR3 extends over 17 amino acids. V gave up 5 bases and J gave up 0 bases, with 14 bases separating them. In DNA, the CDR3 is TGTGCCAGCAGCGTAGGGGACATCTTCTCTGGGGCCAACGTCCTGACTTTC. It codes for CASSVGDIFSGANVLTF.

This chain joins TRBV23-1 and TRBJ1-6; D gene unclear. TRBV23-1 is recorded as an ORF, its role being uncertain. Trimming took 4 bases from V and 0 from J, leaving 13 bases between them. This CDR3 region has 17 residues. The CDR3 region has the DNA TGCGCCAGCAGTCGTCGGCGGGAGAGCTCCTATAATTCACCCCTCCACTTT. This sequence encodes CASSRRRESSYNSPLHF.

V usage is TRBV7-9 and J usage is TRBJ1-4, with 8 bases aligning to TRBD1. The CDR3 is made up of 14 amino acids. V trimming: 3 bases; J trimming: 5 bases; junction bases outside the gene matches: 2. The germline CDR1 and CDR2 sequences are SEHNR and FQNEAQ (reference sequence). CDR3 residues: CASSLGQVNEKLFF. The DNA for the CDR3 is TGTGCCAGCAGCTTGGGACAGGTCAATGAAAAACTGTTTTTT.

This rearrangement joins TRBV5-6 to TRBJ1-1, with D unclear. This CDR3 comprises 12 residues. The germline V gene has CDR1 SGHDT and CDR2 YYEEEE. The germline V and J ends were trimmed by 2 bases and 11 bases, with 13 bases remaining between them. Here the CDR3 reads CASSLKQRPAFF. In nucleotides, the CDR3 is TGTGCCAGCAGCTTAAAACAACGCCCGGCTTTCTTT.

The rearrangement joins TRBV29-1 to TRBJ2-5; 13 bases fit TRBD2. Per germline, CDR1 SQVTM and CDR2 ANQGSEA. The length of the CDR3 is 14 residues. Trimming cost V 7 bases and J 7 bases; bases outside gene matches: 9. The CDR3 here is CSATSGGAWGTQYF. The CDR3 nucleotides read TGCAGCGCCACTAGCGGGGGGGCTTGGGGGACCCAGTACTTC.

This chain connects TRBV7-9 to TRBJ2-7; TRBD1 might be the D (5 bases). The CDR3 length is 13 residues. Germline V gives CDR1 SEHNR, CDR2 FQNEAQ (reference sequence). Trimming pared 6 bases from V and 1 base from J, leaving 10 bases between. The CDR3 protein is CASSRQLSYEQYF. As DNA, the CDR3 is TGTGCCAGCAGTCGACAGCTATCCTACGAGCAGTACTTC.

V usage is TRBV9 and J usage is TRBJ2-3; 7 positions match TRBD1. V lost 4 bases, J lost 6 bases, and 2 bases stayed unmatched. Germline V gene data show CDR1 as SGDLS and CDR2 as YYNGEE. This CDR3 has 12 amino acids. The CDR3 is CASSQTGDTQYF. The CDR3 DNA reads as TGTGCCAGCAGCCAGACAGGGGATACGCAGTATTTT.

The chain links TRBV7-9 to TRBJ1-6; perhaps TRBD1 as D (6 bases). Germline CDR1 is SEHNR and CDR2 is FQNEAQ (reference sequence). This CDR3 spans 14 amino acids. Trimming stripped 5 bases from V and 9 bases from J, with 14 bases between. The chain's CDR3 is CASSLTGSLSPLHF. As DNA, the CDR3 is TGTGCCAGCAGCCTAACAGGGTCCCTTTCACCCCTCCACTTT.

This sequence joins TRBV4-2 and TRBJ2-7; tentatively, D is TRBD1 (5 bases). CDR1 and CDR2 from the germline V gene are LGHNA and YNFKEQ. The CDR3 length is 16 residues. V lost 1 base and J 0 bases, leaving 13 bases between the germline ends. CDR3 nucleotide sequence: TGTGCCAGCAGCCAAGGGATCGGACACGCCTCCTACGAGCAGTACTTC. This gives the protein CASSQGIGHASYEQYF.

This sequence joins TRBV7-2 and TRBJ1-6, with D possibly TRBD1 on 6 matching bases. Germline CDR1 reads SGHTA; CDR2 reads FQGNSA. V was clipped by 5 bases and J by 7 bases, with 21 bases between them. There are 17 residues in the CDR3. The CDR3 spells CASSTLPRGLQNSPLHF. The CDR3 DNA sequence: TGTGCCAGCAGCACACTCCCCAGGGGACTACAAAATTCACCCCTCCACTTT.

V is TRBV6-1 and J is TRBJ2-7, with 10 positions matching TRBD1. Per the germline V gene, CDR1 is MNHNS and CDR2 is SASEGT. There are 14 residues in the CDR3. V trimming: 6 bases; J trimming: 4 bases; junction bases outside the gene matches: 6. The CDR3 loop reads CASRAGTGEYEQYF. The CDR3, as DNA: TGTGCCAGCAGGGCCGGGACAGGGGAGTACGAGCAGTACTTC.

To note about this clone: One end of the junction does not line up with germline, which may come from a read error. This specimen includes other DNA sequences encoding the same CDR3. V is TRBV7-9 and J is TRBJ1-4; D ambiguous. This CDR3 comprises 14 residues. Germline V CDR1 and CDR2: SEHNR, FQNEAQ (reference sequence). DNA for the CDR3: TGTGCCAGCAGCTTAAGCGGAACTAATGAAAAATTGTTTTTT. The encoded protein is CASSLSGTNEKLFF. Based on the CDR3 plus reference TRBV7-9 and TRBJ1-4, the full variable domain is DTGVSQNPRHKITKRGQNVTFRCDPISEHNRLYWYRQTLGQGPEFLTYFQNEAQLEKSRLLSDRFSAERPKGSFSTLEIQRTEQGDSAMYLCASSLSGTNEKLFFGSGTQLSVL.